Below, 2 T cell receptor beta chains from the same sample are listed, as sequenced in a study of blood T cell repertoires in COVID-19. The repertoire was sequenced with immunoSEQ multiplex PCR; TCRdb's copy has only in-frame clones and lacks some. Of 200,000 to 300,000 clones detected, roughly 79% appear once; the ten largest clones hold 7.5%. The sample comprised peripheral blood. These receptors were taken from a woman aged 80 or over with COVID-19, enrolled during active disease.

The chain uses TRBV28 and TRBJ2-7, with D possibly being TRBD2 (6 bases). The CDR3 sequence is 13 residues long. The V gene lost 7 bases and the J gene lost 2 bases, with 12 bases spanning the gap. Germline CDR1 MDHEN, CDR2 SYDVKM. CDR3 sequence reads: CASNYGGTYEQYF. DNA of the CDR3: TGTGCCAGCAACTATGGCGGGACCTACGAGCAGTACTTC.

J is TRBJ2-5 and V is TRBV24-1; D is undetermined. The germline gives CDR1 KGHDR, CDR2 SFDVKD. The CDR3 runs 12 residues. The V end lost 1 base, the J end lost 4 bases, and 3 bases lay between the germline ends. CDR3: CATSDFRETQYF. For the CDR3, the DNA is TGTGCCACCAGTGATTTTCGAGAGACCCAGTACTTC.